Shown below are 8 T cell receptor beta chains from a single sample sequenced in a study of CD8+ T cells in alopecia areata. cDNA serving as the sequencing template came from extracted, reverse transcribed RNA. Measured with immunoSEQ multiplex PCR; TCRdb has only the in-frame clones, and not every one. Of around 160,000 clones listed, less than 80% are singletons. Treatment here: oral pan-JAK inhibitor, 5-10 mg twice daily. The sample consisted of CD4+ T cells sorted from blood, taken at week 24, from a patient treated with tofacitinib. Receptors were obtained from a human donor with alopecia areata.

This chain joins TRBV25-1 and TRBJ2-7; tentative D call: TRBD1 (6 bases). The CDR3 is 14 amino acids. Trimming took 9 bases from V and 0 from J, leaving 15 bases between them. Germline V CDR1 and CDR2: MGHDK, SYGVNS. The CDR3 region is CASGPWTDSYEQYF. CDR3 DNA: TGTGCCAGTGGACCCTGGACAGACTCCTACGAGCAGTACTTC.

The CDR3 coding sequence is TGCGCCAGCAGCCCCGTAGTAGCGGGGGGGCCGGGGGAGCAGTTCTTC. This encodes CASSPVVAGGPGEQFF. The rearrangement joins TRBV5-1 to TRBJ2-1, with 11 nucleotides matching TRBD2. V was clipped by 4 bases and J by 10 bases; unmatched bases: 13. CDR3 size: 16 residues. Germline CDR1 and CDR2: SGHRS and YFSETQ.

The gene calls are TRBV6-5 and TRBJ2-7, with D perhaps TRBD2 (5 bases). The CDR3 has 15 amino acids. Germline V lookup: CDR1 MNHEY, CDR2 SVGAGI. The V and J ends lost 6 bases and 3 bases respectively, with 18 bases between them. This chain's CDR3 is CASRTTGRRIYEQYF. CDR3 nucleotides: TGTGCCAGCAGGACGACGGGTAGGAGGATCTACGAGCAGTACTTC.

V is TRBV29-1 and J is TRBJ2-7, with D perhaps TRBD1 (6 bases). CDR1 and CDR2 from the germline V gene are SQVTM and ANQGSEA. The CDR3 is 13 residues long. The V end lost 6 bases, the J end lost 6 bases, and 18 bases lay between the germline ends. In DNA form, the CDR3 reads TGCAGCGTGTCACAGGGAGAACTCTCCGAGCAGTACTTC. Amino acid sequence: CSVSQGELSEQYF.

The chain is built from TRBV27 and TRBJ2-5, with 8 nucleotides matching TRBD1. The J segment lost 0 bases and the V segment lost 5 bases, leaving 5 bases of the junction unmatched. Germline values: CDR1 MNHEY, CDR2 SMNVEV (reference sequence). The CDR3 has 15 residues. CDR3 amino acids: CASSRNRGYQETQYF. The CDR3, as DNA: TGTGCCAGCAGTAGGAACAGGGGGTACCAAGAGACCCAGTACTTC.

There are a few counts of this clone. V and J are TRBV19 and TRBJ1-2; D not certain. The CDR3 spans 14 residues. Between the trimmed V and J ends, which lost 4 bases and 4 bases, there was a span of 13 bases. Germline V CDR1 and CDR2: LNHDA, SQIVND (reference sequence). CDR3 in amino acids: CASSTNGLVYGYTF. The CDR3 bases are TGTGCCAGTAGTACAAATGGACTCGTCTATGGCTACACCTTC.

The chain joins TRBV7-3 to TRBJ2-5; no clear D. The CDR3 length is 14 residues. V lost 5 bases to trimming and J lost 4 bases, with 14 bases between them. Looked up from germline, CDR1 is SGHTA and CDR2 is FQGTGA. CDR3 sequence (DNA): TGTGCCAGCAGCCTCAACGGACCCCCAGAGACCCAGTACTTC. Its protein product is CASSLNGPPETQYF.

The table lists this clone with a few counts. The chain recombines TRBV9 with TRBJ2-7; D possibly corresponds to TRBD1 (6 bases). The CDR3 runs 14 residues. Trimming stripped 0 bases from V and 7 bases from J, with 14 bases between. The germline gives CDR1 SGDLS, CDR2 YYNGEE. In DNA, the CDR3 is TGTGCCAGCAGCGTAGACCAGGGGATTGGAGAGCAGTACTTC. It yields the protein CASSVDQGIGEQYF.